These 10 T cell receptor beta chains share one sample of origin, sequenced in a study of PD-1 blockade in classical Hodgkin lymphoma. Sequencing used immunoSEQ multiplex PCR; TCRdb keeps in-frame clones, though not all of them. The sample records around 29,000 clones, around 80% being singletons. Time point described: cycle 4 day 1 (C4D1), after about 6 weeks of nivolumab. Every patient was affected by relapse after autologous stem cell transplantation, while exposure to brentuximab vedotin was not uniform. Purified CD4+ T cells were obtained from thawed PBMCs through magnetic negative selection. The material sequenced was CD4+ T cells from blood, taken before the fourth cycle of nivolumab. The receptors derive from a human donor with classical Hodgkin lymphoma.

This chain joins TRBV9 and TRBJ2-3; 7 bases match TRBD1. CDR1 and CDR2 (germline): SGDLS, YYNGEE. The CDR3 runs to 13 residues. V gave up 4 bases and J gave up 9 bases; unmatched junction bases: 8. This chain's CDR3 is CASSPTTGSTQYF. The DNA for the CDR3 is TGTGCCAGCAGCCCCACGACAGGGAGCACGCAGTATTTT.

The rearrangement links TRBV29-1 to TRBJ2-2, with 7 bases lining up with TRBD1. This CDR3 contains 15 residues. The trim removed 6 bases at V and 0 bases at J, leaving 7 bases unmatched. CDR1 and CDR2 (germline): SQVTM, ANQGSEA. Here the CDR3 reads CSVRGQFANTGELFF. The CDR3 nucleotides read TGCAGCGTCCGGGGACAGTTCGCGAACACCGGGGAGCTGTTTTTT.

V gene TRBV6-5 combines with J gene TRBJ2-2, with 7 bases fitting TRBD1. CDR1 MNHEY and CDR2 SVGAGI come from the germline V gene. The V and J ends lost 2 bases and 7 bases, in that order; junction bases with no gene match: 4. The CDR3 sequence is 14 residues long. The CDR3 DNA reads TGTGCCAGCAGTTACGAGACAGGGCACGGGGAGCTGTTTTTT. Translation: CASSYETGHGELFF.

The DNA for the CDR3 is TGCGCCAGCAGCTTGGACAGGGGTTCTGCGAACACTGAAGCTTTCTTT. Encoded protein: CASSLDRGSANTEAFF. The chain is built from TRBV5-1 and TRBJ1-1; 7 bases agree with TRBD1. There are 16 residues in the CDR3. Germline V gene data show CDR1 as SGHRS and CDR2 as YFSETQ. J lost 1 base, V lost 0 bases, and 6 bases had no gene match.

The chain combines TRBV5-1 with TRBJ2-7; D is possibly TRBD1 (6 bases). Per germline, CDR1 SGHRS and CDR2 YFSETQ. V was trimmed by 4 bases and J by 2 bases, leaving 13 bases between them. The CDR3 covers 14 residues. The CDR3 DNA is TGCGCCAGCAGCCTCGAAGACAGGACCTACGAGCAGTACTTC. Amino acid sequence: CASSLEDRTYEQYF.

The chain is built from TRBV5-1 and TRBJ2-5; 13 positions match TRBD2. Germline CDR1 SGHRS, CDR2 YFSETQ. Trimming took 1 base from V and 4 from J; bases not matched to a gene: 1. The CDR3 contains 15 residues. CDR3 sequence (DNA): TGCGCCAGCAGCTTGACTAGCGGGGGGGGAGAGACCCAGTACTTC. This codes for CASSLTSGGGETQYF.

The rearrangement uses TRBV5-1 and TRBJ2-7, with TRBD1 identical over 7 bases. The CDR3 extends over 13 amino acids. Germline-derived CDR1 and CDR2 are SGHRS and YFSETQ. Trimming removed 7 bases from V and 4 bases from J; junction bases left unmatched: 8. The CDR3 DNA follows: TGCGCCAGCGCCGGAGCAGGGGGTTACGAGCAGTACTTC. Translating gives CASAGAGGYEQYF.

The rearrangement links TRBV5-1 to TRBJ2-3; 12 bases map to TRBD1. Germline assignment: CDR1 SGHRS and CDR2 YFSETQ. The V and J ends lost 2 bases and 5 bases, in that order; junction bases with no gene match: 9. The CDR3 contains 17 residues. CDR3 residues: CASSFRPGQGAGDTQYF. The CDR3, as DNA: TGCGCCAGCAGCTTCCGTCCGGGACAGGGGGCTGGAGATACGCAGTATTTT.

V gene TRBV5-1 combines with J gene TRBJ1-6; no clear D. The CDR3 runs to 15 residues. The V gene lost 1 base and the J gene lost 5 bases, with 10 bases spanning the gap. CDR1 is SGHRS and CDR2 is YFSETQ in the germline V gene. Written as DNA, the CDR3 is TGCGCCAGCAGCTTGCCAGGCTCGGATAATTCACCCCTCCACTTT. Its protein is CASSLPGSDNSPLHF.

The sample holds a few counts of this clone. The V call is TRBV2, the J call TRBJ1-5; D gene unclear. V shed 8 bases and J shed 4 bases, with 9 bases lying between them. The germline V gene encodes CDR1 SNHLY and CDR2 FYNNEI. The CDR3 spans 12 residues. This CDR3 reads CASGEGNQPQHF. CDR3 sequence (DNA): TGTGCCAGCGGCGAAGGAAATCAGCCCCAGCATTTT.